The clone carrying this TCR beta chain showed up just once. Its antigen is undetermined. The data stem from a study of shared clonotypes between healthy human individuals. Across the whole study: CD4 naive and memory got three plates each, CD8 naive two, CD8 memory one. Study-wide points: A handful of donors shared 4.5% to 6.5% of their naive CD4 clonotypes. Even with large depth, rarefaction showed that sorted-subset sequencing was incomplete.

Germline V gene sequence: CDR1 LNHDA, CDR2 SQIVND (reference sequence). This CDR3 spans 15 amino acids. V lost 1 base to trimming and J lost 7 bases, with 13 bases between them. Naive CD8 cells lacked CD45RO, underwent positive selection for CCR7 and left out terminally differentiated effector memory CD45RA+ cells. Assay runs were performed at deep level. Measured with immunoSEQ multiplex PCR; TCRdb has only the in-frame clones, and not every one. The data contain more than 550,000 clones, around 90% of them singletons. The specimen sequenced was naive CD8+ T cells sorted from blood. The chain is built from TRBV19 and TRBJ2-2; D possibly corresponds to TRBD2 (6 bases). The TCR comes from a man under 40 in good health. The CDR3 loop reads CASSIVAEGIGELFF. The CDR3 nucleotides read TGTGCCAGTAGTATAGTAGCGGAAGGGATCGGGGAGCTGTTTTTT. Full variable domain (rest looked up from reference TRBV19 and TRBJ2-2): DGGITQSPKYLFRKEGQNVTLSCEQNLNHDAMYWYRQDPGQGLRLIYYSQIVNDFQKGDIAEGYSVSREKKESFPLTVTSAQKNPTAFYLCASSIVAEGIGELFFGEGSRLTVL.